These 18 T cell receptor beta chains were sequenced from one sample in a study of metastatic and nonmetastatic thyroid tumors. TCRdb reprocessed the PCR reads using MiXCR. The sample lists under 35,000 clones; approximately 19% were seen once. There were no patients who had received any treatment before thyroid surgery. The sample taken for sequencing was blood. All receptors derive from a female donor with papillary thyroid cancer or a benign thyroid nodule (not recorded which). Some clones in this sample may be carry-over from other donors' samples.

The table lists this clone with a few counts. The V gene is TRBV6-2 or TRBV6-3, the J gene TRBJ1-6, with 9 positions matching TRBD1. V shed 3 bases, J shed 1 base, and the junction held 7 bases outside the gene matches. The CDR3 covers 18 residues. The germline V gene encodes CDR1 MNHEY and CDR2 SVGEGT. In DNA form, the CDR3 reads TGTGCCAGCAGTTATAGGGGACAGGGTCGATCCTATAATTCACCCCTCCACTTT. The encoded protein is CASSYRGQGRSYNSPLHF.

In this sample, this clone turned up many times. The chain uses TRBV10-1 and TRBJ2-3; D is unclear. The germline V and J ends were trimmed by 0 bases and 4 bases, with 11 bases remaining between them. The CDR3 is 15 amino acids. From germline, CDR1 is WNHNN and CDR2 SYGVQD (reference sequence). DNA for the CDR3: TGCGCCAGCAGTGAGTCCTTTCTCGAAGCAGATACGCAGTATTTT. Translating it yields CASSESFLEADTQYF.

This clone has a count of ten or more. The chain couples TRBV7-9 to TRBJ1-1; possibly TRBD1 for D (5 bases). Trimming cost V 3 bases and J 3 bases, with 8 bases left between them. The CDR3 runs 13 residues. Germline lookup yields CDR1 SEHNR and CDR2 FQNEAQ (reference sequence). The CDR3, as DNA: TGTGCCAGCAGCTTTGGCAGGGACACTGAAGCTTTCTTT. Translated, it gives CASSFGRDTEAFF.

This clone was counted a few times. The chain's CDR3 is CASRRGLGAYGYTF. The CDR3 nucleotides read TGTGCCAGCAGACGCGGACTGGGCGCCTATGGCTACACCTTC. The chain links TRBV12-3 or TRBV12-4 to TRBJ1-2; D is undetermined. Trimming took off 6 bases at V and 4 bases at J, with 15 bases between the two ends. The CDR3 is made up of 14 amino acids.

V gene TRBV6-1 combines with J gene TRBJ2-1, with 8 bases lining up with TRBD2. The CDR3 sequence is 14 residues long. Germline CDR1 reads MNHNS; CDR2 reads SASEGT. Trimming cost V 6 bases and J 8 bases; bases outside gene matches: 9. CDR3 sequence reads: CASRRKAGGHEQFF. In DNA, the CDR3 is TGTGCCAGCAGACGAAAGGCGGGGGGCCATGAGCAGTTCTTC.

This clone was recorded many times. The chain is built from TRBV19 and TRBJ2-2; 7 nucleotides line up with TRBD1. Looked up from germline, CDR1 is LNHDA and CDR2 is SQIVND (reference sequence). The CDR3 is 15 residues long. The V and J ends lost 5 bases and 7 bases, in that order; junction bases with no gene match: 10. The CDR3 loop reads CASSGDSWRLGELFF. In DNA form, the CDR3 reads TGTGCCAGTAGTGGGGACAGCTGGCGGCTCGGGGAGCTGTTTTTT.

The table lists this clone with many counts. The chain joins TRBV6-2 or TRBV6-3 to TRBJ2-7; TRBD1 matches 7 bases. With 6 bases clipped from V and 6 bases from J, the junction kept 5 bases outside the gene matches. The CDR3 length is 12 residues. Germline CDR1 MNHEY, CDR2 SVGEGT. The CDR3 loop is CASRTTGFEQYF. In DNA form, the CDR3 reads TGTGCCAGCAGGACGACAGGGTTCGAGCAGTACTTC.

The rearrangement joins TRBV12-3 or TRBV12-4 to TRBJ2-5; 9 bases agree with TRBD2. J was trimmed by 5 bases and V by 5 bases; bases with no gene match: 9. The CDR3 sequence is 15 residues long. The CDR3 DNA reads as TGTGCCAGCAGTGAAGGAGCGGGAGGTGGTGAGACCCAGTACTTC. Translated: CASSEGAGGGETQYF.

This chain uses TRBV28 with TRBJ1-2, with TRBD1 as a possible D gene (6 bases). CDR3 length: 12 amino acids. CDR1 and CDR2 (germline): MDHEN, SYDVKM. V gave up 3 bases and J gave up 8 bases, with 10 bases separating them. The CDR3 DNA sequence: TGTGCCAGCAGTTTTACAGGGTGGGGCTACACCTTC. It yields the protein CASSFTGWGYTF.

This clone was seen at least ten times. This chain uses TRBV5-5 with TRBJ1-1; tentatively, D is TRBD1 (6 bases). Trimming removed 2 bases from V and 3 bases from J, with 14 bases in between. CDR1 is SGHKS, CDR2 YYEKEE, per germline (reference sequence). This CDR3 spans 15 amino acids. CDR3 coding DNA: TGTGCCAGCAGCTTCCTTGGGGGGCTTGACACTGAAGCTTTCTTT. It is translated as CASSFLGGLDTEAFF.

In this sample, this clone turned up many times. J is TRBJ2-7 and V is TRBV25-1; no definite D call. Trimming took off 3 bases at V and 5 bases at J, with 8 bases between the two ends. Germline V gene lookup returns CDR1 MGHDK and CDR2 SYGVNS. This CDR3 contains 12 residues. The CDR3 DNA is TGTGCCAGCAGTGAGGAAATGAACGAGCAGTACTTC. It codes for CASSEEMNEQYF.

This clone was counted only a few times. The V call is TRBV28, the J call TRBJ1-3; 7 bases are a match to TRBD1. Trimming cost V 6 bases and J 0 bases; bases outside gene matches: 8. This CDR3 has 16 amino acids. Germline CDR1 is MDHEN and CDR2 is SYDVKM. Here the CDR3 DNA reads TGTGCCAGCAGCGAACAGGGGCCCCACTCTGGAAACACCATATATTTT. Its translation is CASSEQGPHSGNTIYF.

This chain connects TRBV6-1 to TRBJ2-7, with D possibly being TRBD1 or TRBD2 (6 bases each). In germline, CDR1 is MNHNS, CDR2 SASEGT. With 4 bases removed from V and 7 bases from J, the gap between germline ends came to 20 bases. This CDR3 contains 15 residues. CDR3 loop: CASSARDTISREQYF. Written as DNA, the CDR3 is TGTGCCAGCAGTGCGCGGGACACAATTTCACGGGAGCAGTACTTC.

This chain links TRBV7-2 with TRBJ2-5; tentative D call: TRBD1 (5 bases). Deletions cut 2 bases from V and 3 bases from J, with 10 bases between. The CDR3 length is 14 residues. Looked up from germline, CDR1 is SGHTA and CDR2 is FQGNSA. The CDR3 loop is CASSLFFREETQYF. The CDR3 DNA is TGTGCCAGCAGCTTATTTTTCAGGGAAGAGACCCAGTACTTC. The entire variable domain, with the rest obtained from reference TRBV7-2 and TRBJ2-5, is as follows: GAGVSQSPSNKVTEKGKDVELRCDPISGHTALYWYRQSLGQGLEFLIYFQGNSAPDKSGLPSDRFSAERTGGSVSTLTIQRTQQEDSAVYLCASSLFFREETQYFGPGTRLLVL.

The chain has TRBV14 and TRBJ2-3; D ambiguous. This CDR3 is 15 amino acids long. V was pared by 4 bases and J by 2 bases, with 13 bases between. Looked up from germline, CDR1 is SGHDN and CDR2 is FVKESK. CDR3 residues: CASSPLVGVTDTQYF. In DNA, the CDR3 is TGTGCCAGCAGCCCCCTGGTTGGGGTCACAGATACGCAGTATTTT. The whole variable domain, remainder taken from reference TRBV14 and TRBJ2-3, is EAGVTQFPSHSVIEKGQTVTLRCDPISGHDNLYWYRRVMGKEIKFLLHFVKESKQDESGMPNNRFLAERTGGTYSTLKVQPAELEDSGVYFCASSPLVGVTDTQYFGPGTRLTVL.

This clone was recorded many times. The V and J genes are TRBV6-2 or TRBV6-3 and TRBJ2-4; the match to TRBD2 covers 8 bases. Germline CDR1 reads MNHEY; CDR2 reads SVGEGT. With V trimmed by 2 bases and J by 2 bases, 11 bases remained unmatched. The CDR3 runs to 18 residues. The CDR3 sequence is CASSYAFKRGGTKNIQYF. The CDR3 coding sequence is TGTGCCAGCAGTTACGCCTTTAAACGGGGGGGGACCAAAAACATTCAGTACTTC.

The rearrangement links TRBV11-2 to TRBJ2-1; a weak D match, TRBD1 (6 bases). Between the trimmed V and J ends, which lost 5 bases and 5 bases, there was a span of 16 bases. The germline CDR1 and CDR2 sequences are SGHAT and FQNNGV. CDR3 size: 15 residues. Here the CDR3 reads CASSPYGQGNNEQFF. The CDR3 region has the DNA TGTGCCAGCAGCCCCTATGGGCAGGGGAACAATGAGCAGTTCTTC. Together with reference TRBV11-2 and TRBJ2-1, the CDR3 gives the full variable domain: EAGVAQSPRYKIIEKRQSVAFWCNPISGHATLYWYQQILGQGPKLLIQFQNNGVVDDSQLPKDRFSAERLKGVDSTLKIQPAKLEDSAVYLCASSPYGQGNNEQFFGPGTRLTVL.

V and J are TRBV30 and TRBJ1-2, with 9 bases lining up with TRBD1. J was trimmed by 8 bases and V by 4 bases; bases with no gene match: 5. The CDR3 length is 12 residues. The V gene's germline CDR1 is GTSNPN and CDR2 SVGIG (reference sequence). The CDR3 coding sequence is TGTGCCTGGAAGGGACAGGGAGAAGGCTACACCTTC. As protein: CAWKGQGEGYTF.